This TCR beta chain was obtained from a study of T cells in women clearing cervical HPV infection. Study conclusions and caveats: Combining TCR richness with V gene abundances gave 0.65 to 0.85 AUC.

Worth noting for this clone: Its antigen is currently unknown. The missing CDR3 end, 3 residues past where the read stops, is filled in from the germline J gene.

Sequenced by immunoSEQ multiplex PCR; TCRdb stores in-frame clones only, minus some. In total, the table holds tens of thousands of clones. The length of the CDR3 is 14 residues. Per germline, CDR1 DFQATT and CDR2 SNEGSKA (reference sequence). The chain has TRBV20-1 and TRBJ1-4; TRBD1 matches at 7 bases. The TCR comes from a woman aged 18-70 years with a cervical HPV16 infection that either progressed to CIN3+ or cleared (not recorded which). The sequenced sample was blood buffy coat. Incomplete CDR3 DNA: TGCAGTGCTAGTAGAGACAGGGCTAGGTCACCA. It is translated as CSASRDRARSP. The whole CDR3 sequence is CSASRDRARSPLFF.